This T cell receptor (beta chain) stems from a study of CD8 T cells in Susac syndrome. In blood CD8+ and CD4+ T cells, TCR beta underwent sequencing. Negative magnetic isolation gave CD8+ and CD4+ cells; FACS enriched CD8+ TEMRA. Germline CDR1 reads MNHNS; CDR2 reads SASEGT. The CDR3 length is 15 residues. The V end was cut by 5 bases, the J end by 1 base, with 12 bases between. Notes on the study in general: It was acknowledged in the study that its TCR sequencing and HLA analysis involved a relatively small number of individuals.

Random hexamers served to reverse transcribe roughly 0.45 to 1 ug RNA. immunoSEQ multiplex PCR amplified TCR beta CDR3 across 54 Vbeta, 13 Jbeta. MiXCR, applied by TCRdb to the immunoSEQ multiplex PCR reads, yields one record per CDR3 protein. The data hold hundreds of thousands of distinct CDR3 sequences, with around 91% observed a single time. As concerns this clonotype: Antigen: not known.

The V gene is TRBV6-1, the J gene TRBJ1-5, with D hard to call. The receptor was isolated from a human donor with multiple sclerosis. What was sequenced was CD8+ T cells from PBMCs. CDR3 nucleotides: TGTGCCAGCAGTATCGCAGACACAAGCAATCAGCCCCAGCATTTT. Translating it yields CASSIADTSNQPQHF.